The 30 T cell receptor beta chains in this list originate from one sample, sequenced in a study of control samples from healthy donors and cancer patients. Profiling relied on immunoSEQ multiplex PCR, and the TCRdb table lists in-frame clones only, not all of them. The sample carries tens of thousands of clones, over 90% recorded once. Sequenced sample: PBMCs. The receptors stem from a woman aged 45-60 years with head and neck cancer.

This chain uses TRBV29-1 with TRBJ2-3; 10 bases map to TRBD1. The CDR3 spans 14 residues. The V gene end was trimmed by 6 bases and the J gene end by 2 bases; junction bases not matched to a gene: 5. Germline CDR1 is SQVTM and CDR2 is ANQGSEA. This chain's CDR3 is CSVLTGGPTDTQYF. DNA for the CDR3: TGCAGCGTCCTGACAGGGGGCCCCACAGATACGCAGTATTTT.

V usage is TRBV7-2 and J usage is TRBJ1-1; TRBD1 is a possible D gene (5 bases). The V and J ends lost 0 bases and 0 bases respectively, with 8 bases between them. Germline values: CDR1 SGHTA, CDR2 FQGNSA. The CDR3 runs 15 residues. CDR3 DNA: TGTGCCAGCAGCTTAGCGGGGCAGCTGAACACTGAAGCTTTCTTT. Encoded protein: CASSLAGQLNTEAFF.

The J gene is TRBJ2-7, the V gene TRBV27; D is perhaps TRBD2 (6 bases). The ends were cut back, 0 bases at V and 7 bases at J, with 13 bases in the middle. This CDR3 is 14 amino acids long. Germline-derived CDR1 and CDR2 are MNHEY and SMNVEV (reference sequence). The CDR3 DNA reads TGTGCCAGCAGTTTATCTGGAGGGATGGGGGAGCAGTACTTC. Residues: CASSLSGGMGEQYF.

The chain employs TRBV21-1 and TRBJ1-6; TRBD1 is the table's D call, not checked against the DNA. TRBV21-1 is listed as a pseudogene. This CDR3 comprises 14 residues. CDR3 protein: CASSNKTGDSPLHF. For the CDR3, the DNA is TGTGCCAGCAGCAATAAGACAGGGGATTCACCCCTCCACTTT.

The chain is built from TRBV28 and TRBJ1-2, with 8 bases lining up with TRBD1. Germline CDR1 MDHEN, CDR2 SYDVKM. The CDR3 is made up of 14 amino acids. With V trimmed by 5 bases and J by 4 bases, 6 bases remained unmatched. CDR3 coding DNA: TGTGCCAGCAGTATCCCGACAGGGGCCTATGGCTACACCTTC. This encodes CASSIPTGAYGYTF.

The chain employs TRBV27 and TRBJ1-5, with 9 nucleotides matching TRBD1. V shed 3 bases and J 6 bases; nucleotides not matched to a gene: 9. CDR1 and CDR2 (germline): MNHEY, SMNVEV (reference sequence). CDR3 length equals 16 residues. The CDR3 nucleotides are TGTGCCAGCAGTTTCCCCCCCGGGACAGGGAGTCAGCCCCAGCATTTT. This sequence encodes CASSFPPGTGSQPQHF.

The chain has TRBV5-1 and TRBJ2-5; no clear D. V lost 1 base and J 1 base, leaving 5 bases between the germline ends. The CDR3 consists of 13 residues. The germline gives CDR1 SGHRS, CDR2 YFSETQ. The CDR3 sequence is CASSLPPQETQYF. The CDR3 DNA reads as TGCGCCAGCAGCTTGCCCCCCCAAGAGACCCAGTACTTC.

This CDR3 reads CASSLTGGTYGYTF. The CDR3 DNA follows: TGTGCCAGCAGTTTAACGGGAGGAACCTACGGCTACACCTTC. The rearrangement joins TRBV28 to TRBJ1-2; D uncertain. V was shortened by 2 bases and J by 8 bases, with 15 bases between the two germline ends. This CDR3 has 14 amino acids. Germline V gives CDR1 MDHEN, CDR2 SYDVKM.

The chain links TRBV7-2 to TRBJ1-2, with 10 bases identical to TRBD1. The V gene's germline CDR1 is SGHTA and CDR2 FQGNSA. V was clipped by 6 bases and J by 4 bases; unmatched bases: 5. The CDR3 length is 14 residues. The CDR3 sequence is CASSPDRGGYGYTF. CDR3 coding DNA: TGTGCCAGCAGTCCGGACAGGGGGGGCTATGGCTACACCTTC. Full variable domain (rest looked up from reference TRBV7-2 and TRBJ1-2): GAGVSQSPSNKVTEKGKDVELRCDPISGHTALYWYRQSLGQGLEFLIYFQGNSAPDKSGLPSDRFSAERTGGSVSTLTIQRTQQEDSAVYLCASSPDRGGYGYTFGSGTRLTVV.

The CDR3 nucleotides read TGCGCCAGCAGCCACTTTCTAGCCTTGCGGGAGCAGTACTTC. Translated, it gives CASSHFLALREQYF. V gene TRBV4-1 combines with J gene TRBJ2-7, with a possible D match to TRBD2 (5 bases). V was shortened by 3 bases and J by 7 bases, with 16 bases between the two germline ends. This CDR3 has 14 amino acids. CDR1 and CDR2 from the germline V gene are MGHRA and YSYEKL.

V and J are TRBV6-5 and TRBJ1-1; possibly TRBD1 for D (6 bases). The CDR3 sequence is 15 residues long. Per germline, CDR1 MNHEY and CDR2 SVGAGI. The V end was cut by 2 bases, the J end by 4 bases, with 14 bases between. As DNA, the CDR3 is TGTGCCAGCAGTTACGGGAGGGGGTTCCGCACTGAAGCTTTCTTT. Translated, it gives CASSYGRGFRTEAFF.

V and J are TRBV30 and TRBJ1-4; the D gene is possibly TRBD1 (5 bases). V lost 0 bases to trimming and J lost 7 bases, with 15 bases between them. In germline, CDR1 is GTSNPN, CDR2 SVGIG (reference sequence). The CDR3 sequence is 15 residues long. CDR3 residues: CAWSVPGGAGEKLFF. The DNA for the CDR3 is TGTGCCTGGAGTGTACCGGGAGGGGCAGGTGAAAAACTGTTTTTT. Based on the CDR3 plus reference TRBV30 and TRBJ1-4, the full variable domain is SQTIHQWPATLVQPVGSPLSLECTVEGTSNPNLYWYRQAAGRGLQLLFYSVGIGQISSEVPQNLSASRPQDRQFILSSKKLLLSDSGFYLCAWSVPGGAGEKLFFGSGTQLSVL.

The rearrangement joins TRBV25-1 to TRBJ2-7; 8 bases line up with TRBD2. This CDR3 region has 15 residues. Trimming cost V 2 bases and J 1 base; bases outside gene matches: 4. Germline V CDR1 and CDR2: MGHDK, SYGVNS. The CDR3 DNA reads as TGTGCCAGCAGTGAACTAGCGGGTAAATCCTACGAGCAGTACTTC. This translates into CASSELAGKSYEQYF.

V gene TRBV28 combines with J gene TRBJ2-5; D is unclear. The germline V gene has CDR1 MDHEN and CDR2 SYDVKM. Trimming took 3 bases from V and 0 from J, leaving 8 bases between them. The CDR3 contains 14 residues. The CDR3 DNA reads as TGTGCCAGCAGTTTGGAAGGGAACCAAGAGACCCAGTACTTC. Amino acid sequence: CASSLEGNQETQYF.

The chain employs TRBV10-3 and TRBJ2-6; D unresolved. Trimming took 4 bases from V and 0 from J, leaving 4 bases between them. Per germline, CDR1 ENHRY and CDR2 SYGVKD. This CDR3 region has 14 residues. The CDR3 DNA reads TGTGCCATCAGTGCCCACTCTGGGGCCAACGTCCTGACTTTC. The encoded protein is CAISAHSGANVLTF.

The CDR3 sequence: CASSPGQGASYNSPLHF. CDR3 nucleotides: TGTGCCAGCTCACCGGGACAGGGGGCTTCCTATAATTCACCCCTCCACTTT. The rearrangement uses TRBV18 and TRBJ1-6, with 12 bases that match TRBD1. V was pared by 3 bases and J by 1 base, with 1 base of the junction left unmatched. Germline CDR1 KGHSH, CDR2 LQKENI. The CDR3 contains 17 residues.

This clone was observed once. The chain couples TRBV30 to TRBJ1-1; no reliable D call. The CDR3 contains 13 residues. V dropped 3 bases and J dropped 1 base, with 9 bases sitting between them. The germline V gene encodes CDR1 GTSNPN and CDR2 SVGIG (reference sequence). This chain's CDR3 is CAWSDRPNTEAFF. The CDR3 region has the DNA TGTGCCTGGAGCGATCGACCGAACACTGAAGCTTTCTTT. Full variable domain (remainder filled in from reference TRBV30 and TRBJ1-1): SQTIHQWPATLVQPVGSPLSLECTVEGTSNPNLYWYRQAAGRGLQLLFYSVGIGQISSEVPQNLSASRPQDRQFILSSKKLLLSDSGFYLCAWSDRPNTEAFFGQGTRLTVV.

The chain employs TRBV15 and TRBJ2-7, with unresolved D. The V gene's germline CDR1 is LNHNV and CDR2 YYDKDF (reference sequence). CDR3 length: 15 residues. V was shortened by 1 base and J by 0 bases, with 10 bases between the two germline ends. CDR3 DNA sequence: TGTGCCACCAGCAGAGCTCCCGGGTCCTCCTACGAGCAGTACTTC. This encodes CATSRAPGSSYEQYF.

The rearrangement joins TRBV6-6 to TRBJ2-1; the D gene is possibly TRBD2 (5 bases). CDR1 is MNHNY and CDR2 is SVGAGI in the germline V gene (reference sequence). This CDR3 is built from 10 residues. The V gene lost 7 bases and the J gene lost 7 bases, with 5 bases spanning the gap. CDR3 residues: CASTGNEQFF. In DNA form, the CDR3 reads TGTGCCAGCACGGGGAATGAGCAGTTCTTC.

In regard to this clone: Its ends do not fully match the called genes, so a read error is possible. The CDR3 DNA reads as TGCGCCAGCAGCACCGCCGGGACAGGGATCACCGGAGAGCTGTTTTTT. Encoded protein: CASSTAGTGITGELFF. The V call is TRBV5-1, the J call TRBJ2-2, with 9 bases lining up with TRBD1. CDR1 SGHRS and CDR2 YFSETQ come from the germline V gene. The CDR3 loop spans 16 amino acids. Together with reference TRBV5-1 and TRBJ2-2, the CDR3 gives the full variable domain: KAGVTQTPRYLIKTRGQQVTLSCSPISGHRSVSWYQQTPGQGLQFLFEYFSETQRNKGNFPGRFSGRQFSNSRSEMNVSTLELGDSALYLCASSTAGTGITGELFFGEGSRLTVL.

The CDR3 spells CASSLSHGYTF. The CDR3 DNA follows: TGTGCCAGCAGTTTAAGTCATGGCTACACCTTC. The rearrangement links TRBV28 to TRBJ1-2; D remains ambiguous. The germline V and J ends were trimmed by 2 bases and 6 bases, with 4 bases remaining between them. CDR1 is MDHEN and CDR2 is SYDVKM in the germline V gene. This CDR3 is built from 11 residues.

This chain connects TRBV30 to TRBJ2-7, with 10 bases lining up with TRBD1. The CDR3 totals 16 residues. CDR1 and CDR2 from the germline V gene are GTSNPN and SVGIG (reference sequence). The V and J ends lost 1 base and 2 bases, in that order; junction bases with no gene match: 8. Here the CDR3 reads CAWSDTGTGAPYEQYF. Here the CDR3 DNA reads TGTGCCTGGAGTGATACCGGGACAGGGGCCCCCTACGAGCAGTACTTC.

The chain couples TRBV11-2 to TRBJ2-7, with 9 nucleotides matching TRBD1. Trimming removed 5 bases from V and 2 bases from J; junction bases left unmatched: 4. This CDR3 spans 14 amino acids. Germline V gene sequence: CDR1 SGHAT, CDR2 FQNNGV. CDR3: CASSEGQGAYEQYF. The CDR3 nucleotides read TGTGCCAGCAGCGAGGGACAGGGTGCCTACGAGCAGTACTTC.

This clone has only one observation. The rearrangement links TRBV5-1 to TRBJ2-1; no firm D call. Per germline, CDR1 SGHRS and CDR2 YFSETQ. V gave up 4 bases and J gave up 4 bases, with 9 bases separating them. This CDR3 spans 13 amino acids. The CDR3 DNA reads TGCGCCAGCAGCCCGGACGGATACAATGAGCAGTTCTTC. It codes for CASSPDGYNEQFF.

The rearrangement links TRBV7-2 to TRBJ1-6, with D maybe TRBD1 (6 bases). The CDR3 covers 14 residues. Germline V gives CDR1 SGHTA, CDR2 FQGNSA. The germline V and J ends were trimmed by 6 bases and 5 bases, with 11 bases remaining between them. CDR3 DNA: TGTGCCAGCAGGCAGACAGGTGATAATTCACCCCTCCACTTT. It translates to CASRQTGDNSPLHF.

The V and J genes are TRBV28 and TRBJ2-4, with D perhaps matching TRBD2 (6 bases). The CDR3 is made up of 11 amino acids. V gave up 8 bases and J gave up 8 bases, with 10 bases separating them. Germline-derived CDR1 and CDR2 are MDHEN and SYDVKM. The DNA for the CDR3 is TGTGCCAGCGGGGAGCGGGACATTCAGTACTTC. Translated, it gives CASGERDIQYF. Combining the CDR3 with reference TRBV28 and TRBJ2-4 gives the whole variable domain DVKVTQSSRYLVKRTGEKVFLECVQDMDHENMFWYRQDPGLGLRLIYFSYDVKMKEKGDIPEGYSVSREKKERFSLILESASTNQTSMYLCASGERDIQYFGAGTRLSVL.

The V gene is TRBV12-3 or TRBV12-4, the J gene TRBJ1-6; D unclear. V lost 1 base and J lost 10, with 5 bases in between. CDR3 length: 12 residues. CDR3 sequence: CASSLGGSPLHF. CDR3 in DNA: TGTGCCAGCAGTTTAGGTGGATCACCCCTCCACTTT.

This chain joins TRBV5-1 and TRBJ2-1; 7 positions match TRBD1. The CDR3 totals 18 residues. Trimming cost V 2 bases and J 3 bases; bases outside gene matches: 14. The germline V gene encodes CDR1 SGHRS and CDR2 YFSETQ. CDR3 loop: CASSFGGQVRGFYNEQFF. The CDR3 region has the DNA TGCGCCAGCAGCTTTGGGGGCCAAGTCAGGGGGTTCTACAATGAGCAGTTCTTC. The entire variable domain, with the rest obtained from reference TRBV5-1 and TRBJ2-1, is as follows: KAGVTQTPRYLIKTRGQQVTLSCSPISGHRSVSWYQQTPGQGLQFLFEYFSETQRNKGNFPGRFSGRQFSNSRSEMNVSTLELGDSALYLCASSFGGQVRGFYNEQFFGPGTRLTVL.

The J gene is TRBJ2-5, the V gene TRBV30; D gene ambiguous. The V and J ends lost 2 bases and 3 bases respectively, with 16 bases between them. CDR1 GTSNPN and CDR2 SVGIG come from the germline V gene (reference sequence). This CDR3 comprises 15 residues. CDR3 nucleotide sequence: TGTGCCTGGAGTATTCCCCGGGCTATGAAAGAGACCCAGTACTTC. Translated: CAWSIPRAMKETQYF.

The CDR3 sequence: CASSLQGQTQYF. The CDR3 DNA is TGTGCCAGCAGTCTACAGGGACAGACCCAGTACTTC. This chain joins TRBV6-2 or TRBV6-3 and TRBJ2-5; tentatively, D is TRBD1 (6 bases). Per the germline V gene, CDR1 is MNHEY and CDR2 is SVGEGT. The CDR3 loop spans 12 amino acids. The V and J ends lost 5 bases and 6 bases respectively, with 10 bases between them.